This T cell receptor beta chain was captured by sequencing in a study of cytomegalovirus exposure and HLA in healthy donors. The PCR contained 60 Vbeta and 13 Jbeta primers. Method: immunoSEQ multiplex PCR; TCRdb's copy keeps in-frame clones and lacks some. The repertoire includes around 60,000 clones, roughly 74% of them detected once, and roughly 23% sits in the top ten. The germline V gene encodes CDR1 LGHNA and CDR2 YSLEER. The germline V and J ends were trimmed by 4 bases and 1 base, with 7 bases remaining between them. The CDR3 covers 13 residues. J is TRBJ1-1 and V is TRBV4-3, with TRBD1 as a possible D gene (6 bases). Sequenced material: PBMCs. This receptor was identified in a woman in her forties in good health and CMV-seropositive. The DNA for the CDR3 is TGCGCCAGCAGCCCGGGACAGAACACTGAAGCTTTCTTT. This codes for CASSPGQNTEAFF.